Below are 29 T cell receptor beta chains sequenced from a single sample in a study of blood T cell repertoires in COVID-19. Repertoires were generated with immunoSEQ multiplex PCR, while TCRdb's copy carries only in-frame clones and drops some. The sample records roughly 91,000 clones, 84% being singletons. Sequencing was carried out using peripheral blood. These receptor sequences come from a man in his 70s with active or convalescent COVID-19.

Only a few counts were recorded for this clone. The chain links TRBV2 to TRBJ1-6; 8 nucleotides align to TRBD1. With V trimmed by 8 bases and J by 10 bases, 4 bases remained unmatched. Germline-derived CDR1 and CDR2 are SNHLY and FYNNEI. CDR3 length: 12 residues. The CDR3 here is CASGSGGSPLHF. CDR3 DNA: TGTGCCAGCGGTTCAGGGGGCTCACCCCTCCACTTT.

The chain carries TRBV13 and TRBJ2-7; possibly TRBD2 for D (5 bases). V lost 3 bases and J lost 6, with 9 bases in between. From germline, CDR1 is PRHDT and CDR2 FYEKMQ (reference sequence). The CDR3 consists of 12 residues. The CDR3: CASSFLAGEQYF. CDR3 in DNA: TGTGCCAGCAGCTTCCTGGCGGGCGAGCAGTACTTC.

This clone has a handful of counts. V gene TRBV5-4 combines with J gene TRBJ1-3; 9 nucleotides match TRBD1. The trim removed 0 bases at V and 2 bases at J, leaving 0 bases unmatched. The CDR3 covers 15 residues. Per germline, CDR1 SGHNT and CDR2 YYREEE (reference sequence). This chain's CDR3 is CASSLGQGAGNTIYF. The DNA for the CDR3 is TGTGCCAGCAGCTTGGGACAGGGGGCTGGAAACACCATATATTTT.

The CDR3, as DNA: TGTGCCAGCAGCTATGACAAAATGAACACTGAAGCTTTCTTT. Amino acids: CASSYDKMNTEAFF. The chain uses TRBV5-8 and TRBJ1-1; unclear D gene. The germline V gene encodes CDR1 SGHTS and CDR2 YDEGEE. The ends were cut back, 3 bases at V and 0 bases at J, with 9 bases in the middle. CDR3 size: 14 residues.

The chain links TRBV27 to TRBJ1-5, with a tentative D call TRBD1 (5 bases). The CDR3 is 15 amino acids. V was clipped by 5 bases and J by 2 bases, with 13 bases between them. Looked up from germline, CDR1 is MNHEY and CDR2 is SMNVEV (reference sequence). The CDR3 sequence is CASSQQGRGNQPQHF. The CDR3 DNA sequence: TGTGCCAGCAGTCAGCAGGGTCGGGGCAATCAGCCCCAGCATTTT.

The chain has TRBV28 and TRBJ1-4, with a possible D match to TRBD1 (5 bases). Per germline, CDR1 MDHEN and CDR2 SYDVKM. The CDR3 is 15 amino acids. Trimming pared 3 bases from V and 6 bases from J, leaving 14 bases between. The CDR3 DNA follows: TGTGCCAGCAGTTTCCTCCAGGGCGGATATGAAAAACTGTTTTTT. Protein product: CASSFLQGGYEKLFF. The full variable domain, with the rest looked up from reference TRBV28 and TRBJ1-4, is DVKVTQSSRYLVKRTGEKVFLECVQDMDHENMFWYRQDPGLGLRLIYFSYDVKMKEKGDIPEGYSVSREKKERFSLILESASTNQTSMYLCASSFLQGGYEKLFFGSGTQLSVL.

The V call is TRBV5-1, the J call TRBJ2-3; 8 nucleotides line up with TRBD2. Unmatched junction bases numbered 6, after V lost 2 bases and J lost 1 base. CDR3 length equals 16 residues. Looked up from germline, CDR1 is SGHRS and CDR2 is YFSETQ. The CDR3 DNA follows: TGCGCCAGCAGCTTCGGTACGGGAGGGGGCACAGATACGCAGTATTTT. Protein sequence: CASSFGTGGGTDTQYF. The whole variable domain, filled in from reference TRBV5-1 and TRBJ2-3, reads KAGVTQTPRYLIKTRGQQVTLSCSPISGHRSVSWYQQTPGQGLQFLFEYFSETQRNKGNFPGRFSGRQFSNSRSEMNVSTLELGDSALYLCASSFGTGGGTDTQYFGPGTRLTVL.

This chain connects TRBV11-2 to TRBJ2-3, with 11 bases aligning to TRBD2. Germline V CDR1 and CDR2: SGHAT, FQNNGV. J lost 4 bases, V lost 4 bases, and 7 bases had no gene match. The CDR3 is 16 amino acids. The CDR3 DNA reads as TGTGCCAGCAGCTCCGTTAGCGGGGGGGCTCCAGATACGCAGTATTTT. It encodes CASSSVSGGAPDTQYF. Drawing the rest from reference TRBV11-2 and TRBJ2-3, the complete variable domain is EAGVAQSPRYKIIEKRQSVAFWCNPISGHATLYWYQQILGQGPKLLIQFQNNGVVDDSQLPKDRFSAERLKGVDSTLKIQPAKLEDSAVYLCASSSVSGGAPDTQYFGPGTRLTVL.

This chain links TRBV6-6 with TRBJ2-2, with TRBD1 matching over 9 bases. The CDR3 consists of 18 residues. The J segment lost 5 bases and the V segment lost 7 bases, leaving 17 bases of the junction unmatched. Germline CDR1 MNHNY, CDR2 SVGAGI (reference sequence). The CDR3 sequence is CASTRRGTGTGNTGELFF. CDR3 DNA sequence: TGTGCCAGCACTCGCAGGGGCACCGGGACAGGGAATACCGGGGAGCTGTTTTTT.

The V and J genes are TRBV7-3 and TRBJ2-6; no firm D call. V lost 3 bases, J lost 4 bases, and 10 bases lay in between. Germline V gene lookup returns CDR1 SGHTA and CDR2 FQGTGA. This CDR3 contains 15 residues. Here the CDR3 reads CASSFFGLGANVLTF. The CDR3 DNA reads TGTGCCAGCAGCTTCTTCGGTCTGGGGGCCAACGTCCTGACTTTC.

As to this clone: Relative to the germline gene, one junction end is altered; a read error may explain this. J is TRBJ1-2 and V is TRBV6-2 or TRBV6-3, with D perhaps matching TRBD1 (6 bases). The CDR3 covers 13 residues. CDR1 is MNHEY, CDR2 SVGEGT, per germline. The CDR3 DNA follows: TGTGCCAGCAGTAACTCCGGCGGGGGCAGCTACACCTTC. Amino acid sequence: CASSNSGGGSYTF.

The rearrangement joins TRBV2 to TRBJ2-1, with TRBD2 as a possible D gene (7 bases). This CDR3 has 15 amino acids. Germline V gene lookup returns CDR1 SNHLY and CDR2 FYNNEI. V lost 3 bases and J 6 bases, leaving 15 bases between the germline ends. The CDR3 region has the DNA TGTGCCAGCAGTGAGGTTCAGGGGAGGGGCAATGAGCAGTTCTTC. It specifies CASSEVQGRGNEQFF. Complete variable domain (other parts from reference TRBV2 and TRBJ2-1): EPEVTQTPSHQVTQMGQEVILRCVPISNHLYFYWYRQILGQKVEFLVSFYNNEISEKSEIFDDQFSVERPDGSNFTLKIRSTKLEDSAMYFCASSEVQGRGNEQFFGPGTRLTVL.

The chain employs TRBV5-1 and TRBJ2-5; 7 nucleotides line up with TRBD1. The ends lost 4 bases at V and 2 bases at J; junction bases unmatched: 17. Germline CDR1 reads SGHRS; CDR2 reads YFSETQ. The CDR3 runs to 18 residues. The CDR3 is CASSLTPHGTAYQETQYF. CDR3 DNA: TGCGCCAGCAGCCTAACACCACACGGGACAGCGTATCAAGAGACCCAGTACTTC.

This chain links TRBV6-4 with TRBJ2-7; TRBD2 matches 8 bases. The V and J ends lost 0 bases and 4 bases, in that order; junction bases with no gene match: 11. The germline V gene has CDR1 MRHNA and CDR2 SNTAGT. This CDR3 is built from 17 residues. The CDR3 DNA reads as TGTGCCAGCAGTGACTCTAACGGGGGGGGGCCAGGATACGAGCAGTACTTC. Its protein product is CASSDSNGGGPGYEQYF.

The genes are TRBV6-5 and TRBJ1-5; TRBD1 matches 9 bases. The V and J ends lost 6 bases and 3 bases, in that order; junction bases with no gene match: 6. Germline V gives CDR1 MNHEY, CDR2 SVGAGI. The CDR3 totals 15 residues. CDR3 bases: TGTGCCAGCAGGATGGACAGGGGTCCCAATCAGCCCCAGCATTTT. It codes for CASRMDRGPNQPQHF.

This clone was counted a few times. The chain carries TRBV7-2 and TRBJ2-1, with D tentatively TRBD2 (6 bases). From germline, CDR1 is SGHTA and CDR2 FQGNSA. V was cut by 1 base and J by 2 bases, with 9 bases left in between. CDR3 size: 15 residues. The CDR3 DNA reads as TGTGCCAGCAGCTTAGTGGCGGGGACCTACAATGAGCAGTTCTTC. Residues: CASSLVAGTYNEQFF.

The chain joins TRBV6-5 to TRBJ1-1; D ambiguous. The CDR3 runs 14 residues. V lost 5 bases and J 0 bases, leaving 10 bases between the germline ends. CDR1 MNHEY and CDR2 SVGAGI come from the germline V gene. The CDR3 DNA follows: TGTGCCAGCAGTCATACTTCCTTGAACACTGAAGCTTTCTTT. Translating it yields CASSHTSLNTEAFF.

This chain links TRBV7-9 with TRBJ2-6; TRBD1 might be the D (5 bases). The V gene lost 0 bases and the J gene lost 1 base, with 13 bases spanning the gap. The CDR3 contains 18 residues. Per the germline V gene, CDR1 is SEHNR and CDR2 is FQNEAQ (reference sequence). CDR3 in amino acids: CASSLAGLRPSGANVLTF. For the CDR3, the DNA is TGTGCCAGCAGCTTAGCGGGGCTTCGTCCGTCTGGGGCCAACGTCCTGACTTTC.

The genes are TRBV6-5 and TRBJ2-3; 9 nucleotides agree with TRBD2. CDR3 length equals 14 residues. V lost 5 bases, J lost 1 base, and 1 base stayed unmatched. The germline V gene encodes CDR1 MNHEY and CDR2 SVGAGI. The CDR3 region has the DNA TGTGCCAGCAGTCCTAGCGGGGGCACAGATACGCAGTATTTT. This sequence encodes CASSPSGGTDTQYF.

The V gene is TRBV7-2, the J gene TRBJ1-1, with D maybe TRBD1 (6 bases). Germline CDR1 SGHTA, CDR2 FQGNSA. The CDR3 has 16 residues. The germline V and J ends were trimmed by 1 base and 1 base, with 13 bases remaining between them. CDR3 in amino acids: CASSLVYTGRNTEAFF. The DNA of the CDR3 is TGTGCCAGCAGCTTAGTTTATACAGGGAGGAACACTGAAGCTTTCTTT.

This clone was seen a few times. The J gene is TRBJ1-1, the V gene TRBV29-1; TRBD1 might be the D (6 bases). The CDR3 totals 12 residues. Germline assignment: CDR1 SQVTM and CDR2 ANQGSEA. V gave up 6 bases and J gave up 3 bases, with 11 bases separating them. CDR3 protein: CSVATGDTEAFF. DNA of the CDR3: TGCAGCGTCGCGACAGGAGACACTGAAGCTTTCTTT. The variable domain in full, completed from reference TRBV29-1 and TRBJ1-1, reads SAVISQKPSRDICQRGTSLTIQCQVDSQVTMMFWYRQQPGQSLTLIATANQGSEATYESGFVIDKFPISRPNLTFSTLTVSNMSPEDSSIYLCSVATGDTEAFFGQGTRLTVV.

The chain links TRBV11-2 to TRBJ1-1; the D is unclear. The CDR3 is 15 amino acids. CDR1 and CDR2 (germline): SGHAT, FQNNGV. The V gene lost 4 bases and the J gene lost 1 base, with 13 bases spanning the gap. This CDR3 reads CASSYSALGNTEAFF. CDR3 nucleotides: TGTGCCAGCAGCTACTCGGCCCTAGGGAACACTGAAGCTTTCTTT.

The chain carries TRBV7-9 and TRBJ2-7, with 11 positions matching TRBD2. This CDR3 spans 16 amino acids. After removal of 4 bases from V and 0 bases from J, the junction contained 5 bases not matched to a gene. Germline-derived CDR1 and CDR2 are SEHNR and FQNEAQ (reference sequence). The CDR3 region is CASSSPSGGTSYEQYF. CDR3 in DNA: TGTGCCAGCAGCTCACCTAGCGGGGGGACCTCCTACGAGCAGTACTTC.

The chain employs TRBV5-6 and TRBJ1-3, with D unresolved. The CDR3 has 14 amino acids. Between the trimmed V and J ends, which lost 1 base and 4 bases, there was a span of 9 bases. Looked up from germline, CDR1 is SGHDT and CDR2 is YYEEEE. CDR3 protein: CASSLRGIGNTIYF. The DNA of the CDR3 is TGTGCCAGCAGCTTGAGAGGTATCGGAAACACCATATATTTT.

The gene calls are TRBV19 and TRBJ1-5; D ambiguous. Trimming removed 5 bases from V and 1 base from J, with 21 bases in between. This CDR3 has 18 amino acids. The germline V gene has CDR1 LNHDA and CDR2 SQIVND (reference sequence). CDR3 bases: TGTGCCAGTAGTCCCGGCGCTCCCGGGTATCGAAGCAATCAGCCCCAGCATTTT. This sequence encodes CASSPGAPGYRSNQPQHF. The complete variable domain, with remaining parts taken from reference TRBV19 and TRBJ1-5, reads DGGITQSPKYLFRKEGQNVTLSCEQNLNHDAMYWYRQDPGQGLRLIYYSQIVNDFQKGDIAEGYSVSREKKESFPLTVTSAQKNPTAFYLCASSPGAPGYRSNQPQHFGDGTRLSIL.

The J gene is TRBJ1-2, the V gene TRBV3-1 (or the pseudogene TRBV3-2), with D possibly TRBD1 on 5 matching bases. In germline, CDR1 is LGHDT, CDR2 YNNKEL (reference sequence). There are 13 residues in the CDR3. V was cut by 1 base and J by 6 bases, with 9 bases left in between. The CDR3 loop reads CASSQVAGNGYTF. The CDR3, as DNA: TGTGCCAGCAGCCAAGTGGCAGGGAATGGCTACACCTTC.

V usage is TRBV5-6 and J usage is TRBJ2-7; 7 bases agree with TRBD2. Germline values: CDR1 SGHDT, CDR2 YYEEEE. The CDR3 extends over 14 amino acids. V was pared by 4 bases and J by 6 bases, with 10 bases of the junction left unmatched. Here the CDR3 DNA reads TGTGCCAGCAGCAACAGCGGGGACCACCTCGAGCAGTACTTC. It encodes CASSNSGDHLEQYF. The full variable domain, its missing parts supplied by reference TRBV5-6 and TRBJ2-7, is DAGVTQSPTHLIKTRGQQVTLRCSPKSGHDTVSWYQQALGQGPQFIFQYYEEEERQRGNFPDRFSGHQFPNYSSELNVNALLLGDSALYLCASSNSGDHLEQYFGPGTRLTVT.

The chain combines TRBV19 with TRBJ2-2; TRBD2 matches 9 bases. The CDR3 is 16 residues long. Trimming cost V 3 bases and J 3 bases; bases outside gene matches: 5. CDR1 is LNHDA and CDR2 is SQIVND in the germline V gene (reference sequence). The CDR3 DNA sequence: TGTGCCAGTAGTATGGGTAGCGGGGGCCACACCGGGGAGCTGTTTTTT. This gives the protein CASSMGSGGHTGELFF.

In this sample, this clone turned up once. The rearrangement links TRBV5-8 to TRBJ2-3; a possible D gene is TRBD2 (5 bases). Trimming left V 4 bases short and J 4 bases short, with 19 bases between. Per germline, CDR1 SGHTS and CDR2 YDEGEE. CDR3 length: 16 amino acids. CDR3 protein: CASSPRTPRRADTQYF. CDR3 bases: TGTGCCAGCAGCCCGAGGACTCCGCGCCGGGCAGATACGCAGTATTTT.